This T cell receptor beta chain was obtained from a study of identical twins. V gave up 3 bases and J gave up 1 base, with 11 bases separating them. The CDR3 covers 14 residues. Germline CDR1 is DFQATT and CDR2 is SNEGSKA (reference sequence). Findings and caveats of the study: Some out-of-frame alpha sequences were shared by twins, and these showed excess low generation probability. Cord blood beta clonotypes that were abundant carried fewer insertions, and memory repertoires showed no such trend.

Healthy Caucasians made up all donors. This clonotype appeared many times. Its antigen remains unknown. One entry per CDR3 protein results from TCRdb running MiXCR on the 5' RACE reads. The data hold approximately 94,000 distinct CDR3 sequences, with 5.9% observed a single time. This receptor was taken from a woman aged 45-60 years in good health. Sequencing used memory T cells sorted from blood. The rearrangement joins TRBV20-1 to TRBJ2-3; the D is unclear. The CDR3 sequence: CSASAVVRTDTQYF. The CDR3 coding sequence is TGCAGTGCTAGTGCCGTTGTGCGCACAGATACGCAGTATTTT.